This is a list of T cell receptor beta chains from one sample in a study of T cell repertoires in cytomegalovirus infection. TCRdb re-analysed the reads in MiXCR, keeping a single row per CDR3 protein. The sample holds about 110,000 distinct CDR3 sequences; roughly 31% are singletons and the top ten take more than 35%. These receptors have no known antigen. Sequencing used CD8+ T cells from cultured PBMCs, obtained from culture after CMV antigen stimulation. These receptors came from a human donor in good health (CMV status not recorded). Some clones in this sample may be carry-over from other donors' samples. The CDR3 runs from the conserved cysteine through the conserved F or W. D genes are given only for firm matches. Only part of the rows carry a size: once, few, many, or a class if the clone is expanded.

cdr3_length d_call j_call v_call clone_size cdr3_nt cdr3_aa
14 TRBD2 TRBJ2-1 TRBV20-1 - TGCAGTGCTCGGACTAGCGGGGCGTACAATGAGCAGTTCTTC CSARTSGAYNEQFF
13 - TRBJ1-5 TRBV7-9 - TGTGCCAGCAGCTTAATTGGGCGGGAGCCCCAGCATTTT CASSLIGREPQHF
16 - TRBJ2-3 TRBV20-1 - TGCAGTGCTAGAGACCCTTTAGCGGTGATGGCAGATACGCAGTATTTT CSARDPLAVMADTQYF
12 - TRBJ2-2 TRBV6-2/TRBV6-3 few TGTGCCAGCAGCGTGGGTGGCGGGGAGCTGTTTTTT CASSVGGGELFF
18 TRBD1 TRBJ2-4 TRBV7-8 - TGTGCCAGCAGCTCCGCCGGGACAGGGATTTGGTCCAAAAACATTCAGTACTTC CASSSAGTGIWSKNIQYF
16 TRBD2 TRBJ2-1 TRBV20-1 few TGCAGTGCTAGGACACTACTAGCGGGGGATTACAATGAGCAGTTCTTC CSARTLLAGDYNEQFF
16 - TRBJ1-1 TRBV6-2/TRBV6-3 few TGTGCCAGCAGTTATTCTCTTACCGAGGGGAACACTGAAGCTTTCTTT CASSYSLTEGNTEAFF
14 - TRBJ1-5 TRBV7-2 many TGTGCCAGCAGCTTAGTGACCAGCAATCAGCCCCAGCATTTT CASSLVTSNQPQHF
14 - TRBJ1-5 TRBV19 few TGTGCCAGTAGTATATTCGTCAGAGATCAGCCCCAGCATTTT CASSIFVRDQPQHF
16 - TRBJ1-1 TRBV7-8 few TGTGCCAGCAGCCCCCAACCGCTACAGGGAAGGACTGAAGCTTTCTTT CASSPQPLQGRTEAFF
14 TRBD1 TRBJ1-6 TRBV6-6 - TGTGCCAGCAGCCCCCACAGGGGGCAATCACCCCTCCACTTT CASSPHRGQSPLHF
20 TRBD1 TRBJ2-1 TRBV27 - TGTGCCAGCAGTTTATCCTTCCCGGGACAGGCACTCCAGGAGGGCAATGAGCAGTTCTTC CASSLSFPGQALQEGNEQFF
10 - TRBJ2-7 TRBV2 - TGTGCCAGCAGCCGGGCCGAGCAGTACTTC CASSRAEQYF
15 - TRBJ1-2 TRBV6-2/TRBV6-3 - TGTGCCAGCAGTTACTGGGACACGGATCTTTATGGCTACACCTTC CASSYWDTDLYGYTF
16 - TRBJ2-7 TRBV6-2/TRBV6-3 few TGTGCCAGCAGAGAAGCAGACAGCGAGAGCTCCTACGAGCAGTACTTC CASREADSESSYEQYF
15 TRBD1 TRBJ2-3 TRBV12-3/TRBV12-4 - TGTGCCAGCAGTTTGACAGGGCGGAGAGCAGATACGCAGTATTTT CASSLTGRRADTQYF
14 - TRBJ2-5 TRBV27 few TGTGCCAGCAGCAAATCGGCAGGCGGGGAGACCCAGTACTTC CASSKSAGGETQYF
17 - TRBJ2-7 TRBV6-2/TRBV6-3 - TGTGCCAGCAGTTCGCCCGGGACCCAATACCCTACCTACGAGCAGTACTTC CASSSPGTQYPTYEQYF
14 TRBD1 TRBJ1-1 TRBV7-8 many TGTGCCAGCAGCTTAAGGGACAGCTTCACTGAAGCTTTCTTT CASSLRDSFTEAFF
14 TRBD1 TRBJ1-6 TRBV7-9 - TGTGCCAGCAGTCCCGGGACAGTGAATTCACCCCTCCACTTT CASSPGTVNSPLHF
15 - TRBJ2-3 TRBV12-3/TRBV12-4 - TGTGCCAGCAGTTTAGTTTTGGGCTACACAGATACGCAGTATTTT CASSLVLGYTDTQYF
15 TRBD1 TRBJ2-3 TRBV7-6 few TGTGCCAGCAGCTTAGCTGACAGGGGGACAGATACGCAGTATTTT CASSLADRGTDTQYF
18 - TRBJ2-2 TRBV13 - TGTGCCAGCAGCCTCAGGGGGGGACCTTCGGGGGACACCGGGGAGCTGTTTTTT CASSLRGGPSGDTGELFF
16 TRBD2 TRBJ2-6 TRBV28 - TGTGCCAGCTCGGGCGGGGGGCTCTCTGGGGCCAACGTCCTGACTTTC CASSGGGLSGANVLTF
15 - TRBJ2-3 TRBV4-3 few TGCGCCAGCAGCCAAGATGCCAGCAGCACAGATACGCAGTATTTT CASSQDASSTDTQYF
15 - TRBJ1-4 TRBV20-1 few TGCAGTGCGGAACATCCGGGGTATACTAATGAAAAACTGTTTTTT CSAEHPGYTNEKLFF
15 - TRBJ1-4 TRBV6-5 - TGTGCCAGCAGACCGGGCCGGCTGGGGAAGGAAAAACTGTTTTTT CASRPGRLGKEKLFF
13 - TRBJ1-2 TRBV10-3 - TGTGCCGTAATGAAGCAGGGCGACTATGGCTACACCTTC CAVMKQGDYGYTF
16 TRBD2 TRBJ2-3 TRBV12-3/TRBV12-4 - TGTGCCAGCAGATTTAAAGAAGCGGGGACGGAGGATACGCAGTATTTT CASRFKEAGTEDTQYF
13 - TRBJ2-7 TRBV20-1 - TGCAGTGCTAGTCCGGTATTGGGAGGCGAGCAGTACTTC CSASPVLGGEQYF
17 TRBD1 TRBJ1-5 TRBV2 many TGTGCCAGCAGACAACATTCAAGACAGGGACCCCATCAGCCCCAGCATTTT CASRQHSRQGPHQPQHF
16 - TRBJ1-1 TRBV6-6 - TGTGCCAGCAGTTACCCACCCGAACTGATGAACACTGAAGCTTTCTTT CASSYPPELMNTEAFF
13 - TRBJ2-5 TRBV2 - TGTGCCAGCAGTCCGGGACCCTCAACAACCCAGTACTTC CASSPGPSTTQYF
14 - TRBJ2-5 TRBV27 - TGTGCCAGCAGTTTGTTGGGGGCCGAAGAGACCCAGTACTTC CASSLLGAEETQYF
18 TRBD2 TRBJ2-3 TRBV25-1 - TGTGCCAGCAGTGTCCGGGAGCGGGGGGACCATCAGTCAGATACGCAGTATTTT CASSVRERGDHQSDTQYF
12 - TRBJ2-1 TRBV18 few TGTGCCAGCTCCTCCGGTCCCTATGAGCAGTTCTTC CASSSGPYEQFF
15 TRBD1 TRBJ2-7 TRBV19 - TGTGCCAGTAGTGGACGACAGGGACCCTTCTACGAGCAGTACTTC CASSGRQGPFYEQYF
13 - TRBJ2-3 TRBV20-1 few TGCAGTGCTACTGGACAAAGCACAGATACGCAGTATTTT CSATGQSTDTQYF
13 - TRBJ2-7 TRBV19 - TGTGCCAGTAGTATAGCCGGGAACTACGAGCAGTACTTC CASSIAGNYEQYF
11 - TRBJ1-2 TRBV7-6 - TGTGCCAGCACCGGGACATTTGGCTACACCTTC CASTGTFGYTF
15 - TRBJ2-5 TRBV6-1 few TGTGCCAGCAGTGCACCCGACTACCCTCAAGAGACCCAGTACTTC CASSAPDYPQETQYF
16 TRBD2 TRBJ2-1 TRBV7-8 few TGTGCCAGCAGCTTTACGAGCGGGGGGGCCAGTAGTGAGCAGTTCTTC CASSFTSGGASSEQFF
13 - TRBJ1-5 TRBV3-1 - TGTGCCAGCAGCCAACAGTTAAATCAGCCCCAGCATTTT CASSQQLNQPQHF
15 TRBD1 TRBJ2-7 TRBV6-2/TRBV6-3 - TGTGCCAGCAGTACCGGGACAGGGTCCCCTTACGAGCAGTACTTC CASSTGTGSPYEQYF
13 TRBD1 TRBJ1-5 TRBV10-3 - TGTGCCATCAGCCACGACAGGGTTCAGCCCCAGCATTTT CAISHDRVQPQHF
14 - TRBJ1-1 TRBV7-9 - TGTGCCAGCAGCCTCGGGGTGACCGACGGTGAAGCTTTCTTT CASSLGVTDGEAFF
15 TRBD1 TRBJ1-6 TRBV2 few TGTGCCAGCAAAGGACAGGGGGCCACTATTTCACCCCTCCACTTT CASKGQGATISPLHF
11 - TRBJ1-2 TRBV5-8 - TGTGCCAGCAGCTTGGGGACAAGGAACACCTTC CASSLGTRNTF
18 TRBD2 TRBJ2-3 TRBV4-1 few TGCGCCAGCAGCCAAAGGTCGGGGAGCGGGGGCCCCACAGATACGCAGTATTTT CASSQRSGSGGPTDTQYF
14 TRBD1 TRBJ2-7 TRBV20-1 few TGCAGTGCTAGACGGGGACAGGGGCTCTACGAGCAGTACTTC CSARRGQGLYEQYF
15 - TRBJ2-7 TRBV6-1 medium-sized TGTGCCAGCAGAATCAGGGAAGTCGCCGCCTACGAGCAGTACTTC CASRIREVAAYEQYF
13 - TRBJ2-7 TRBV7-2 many TGTGCCAGCAGCTCACAGAGCTCCTACGAGCAGTACTTC CASSSQSSYEQYF
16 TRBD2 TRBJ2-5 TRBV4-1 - TGCGCCAGCAGCCAACGACTAGCGGACCCTCAAGAGACCCAGTACTTC CASSQRLADPQETQYF